The T cell receptor delta chain under discussion was sequenced for a study of DNA immune sequencing with unique molecular identifiers (dated by TCRdb to 2018 to 2021). For the wider study: gammadelta T cells were enriched from buffy coats using immunomagnetic cell separation, and their genomic DNA was sequenced. Fluorescence-activated cell sorting was used to enrich gammadelta T cells from PBMC of around nine healthy individuals. To compare enriched with non-enriched material, roughly 0.1 ug of enriched gammadelta T-cell DNA and approximately 1 ug of non-enriched PBMC DNA were sequenced. An ultrasensitive DNA-based TRD repertoire sequencing method using PCR-introduced unique molecular identifiers was developed and validated in the study. The method was checked using synthetic reference molecules and blood samples from healthy people. All donors were healthy individuals, and fewer than twelve of the donors were profiled using sorted gammadelta T cells from peripheral blood. The investigation overall reported the following: Novel TRD sequences not targeted by the primers cannot be detected by the primer-based approach. Among clonotypes in healthy donors, TRDV2 paired with TRDJ1 was identified as the most common TRD rearrangement. Variation in TRD repertoire diversity was observed between healthy donors, with several donors found to be highly oligoclonal, in that the top 5 clonotypes exceeded half of productive molecules.

To prepare the library, multiplex PCR was applied. A 32-plex assay with primers for all 8 TRDV and 4 TRDJ genes covering the CDR3 was used to amplify genomic DNA. A 12-nucleotide UMI was introduced during roughly 3 barcoding PCR cycles, after which a second PCR was performed with Illumina adapter primers. AMPure XP beads were used for library purification, and library quality was checked on a Fragment Analyzer with the HS NGS Fragment kit. The sequencing was run with an Illumina MiniSeq mid-output kit, including roughly 18% PhiX, and 150 cycles of paired-end reads. Regarding the original processing steps: MIGEC version 1.2.9 was used to process reads, grouping reads by UMI and building error-corrected consensus sequences. Modified VDJtools version 1.2.1 scripts and the tcR R package were used for post-processing. For TCRdb, the public reads were processed anew by CATT, and duplicate DNA sequences were folded into one row. The V and J calls here are based on TCRdb, not the publication. This sample holds around 1,900 delta-chain clones; about 19% were observed only once. Under 35% of the sample is taken by the ten largest.

The CDR3, from cysteine to phenylalanine, totals 19 residues. Here the CDR3 DNA is all that survives: 57 bases in frame from base 1. Per the germline V gene, GEAIGNYY is the CDR1 and EKD is the CDR2. As to this clone: It lacks a known antigen. At one boundary the junction diverges from the germline segment, which might be a read error.

The sequenced sample was gamma-delta T cells from PBMCs. The receptor was isolated from a human donor in good health. The chain employs TRDV2 and TRDJ3; TRDD3 agrees with 8 junctional bases. The CDR3 protein is CACDTGLGDRSWDTRLMFF. The bases read TGTGCCTGTGACACCGGGCTGGGGGACCGCTCCTGGGACACCCGACTGATGTTTTTC.